This T cell receptor beta chain came from a study of neoadjuvant nivolumab and ipilimumab in lung cancer. Libraries were prepared by immunoSEQ multiplex PCR; TCRdb keeps only in-frame clonotypes and omits some of them. The sample has under 50,000 clones, roughly 91% seen once. Points from the study as a whole: Resected-tumor TCR richness correlated positively with pretherapy blood richness. From pretherapy to surgery, tumor richness and clonality rose with dual therapy.

On this clone: Antigen specificity is unknown.

The CDR3 contains 17 residues. Germline V CDR1 and CDR2: MGHDK, SYGVNS. Trimming at V came to 4 bases and at J to 4 bases, leaving 11 bases not matched to a gene. The receptor was isolated from an adult with non-small cell lung cancer. Some clones in this sample may be carry-over from other donors' samples. Sample: blood, taken before neoadjuvant nivolumab, alone or with ipilimumab. This chain links TRBV25-1 with TRBJ2-2; 8 bases match TRBD2. The CDR3 here is CASSGPFRSGSTGELFF. In nucleotides, the CDR3 is TGTGCCAGCAGTGGGCCTTTCAGAAGCGGGAGCACCGGGGAGCTGTTTTTT.